This TCR beta chain was obtained from a study of control samples from healthy donors and cancer patients. Assay: immunoSEQ multiplex PCR; the TCRdb copy retains only in-frame clones and omits some. The repertoire holds about 170,000 clones, about 94% seen once, with approximately 4% in the top ten. The CDR3 loop spans 11 amino acids. The germline V gene has CDR1 SEHNR and CDR2 FQNEAQ (reference sequence). Trimming took 0 bases from V and 7 from J, leaving 3 bases between them. Sequenced: blood. V is TRBV7-9 and J is TRBJ1-1; D is unresolved. The clonotype originates from a woman aged 60 to 75 in good health. The CDR3 sequence: CASSLALEAFF. In nucleotides, the CDR3 is TGTGCCAGCAGCTTAGCCCTTGAAGCTTTCTTT. Full variable domain (remainder filled in from reference TRBV7-9 and TRBJ1-1): DTGVSQNPRHKITKRGQNVTFRCDPISEHNRLYWYRQTLGQGPEFLTYFQNEAQLEKSRLLSDRFSAERPKGSFSTLEIQRTEQGDSAMYLCASSLALEAFFGQGTRLTVV.